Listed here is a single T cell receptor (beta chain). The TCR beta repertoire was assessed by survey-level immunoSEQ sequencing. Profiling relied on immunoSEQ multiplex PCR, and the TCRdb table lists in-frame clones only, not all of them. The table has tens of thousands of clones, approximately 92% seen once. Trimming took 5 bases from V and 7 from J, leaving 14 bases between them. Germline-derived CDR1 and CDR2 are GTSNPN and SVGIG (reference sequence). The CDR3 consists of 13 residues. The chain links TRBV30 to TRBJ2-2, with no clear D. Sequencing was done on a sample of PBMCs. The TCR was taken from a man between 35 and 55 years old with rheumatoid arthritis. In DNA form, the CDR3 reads TGTGCCTGGTCCTTGGCTACTTTCGGGGAGCTGTTTTTT. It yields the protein CAWSLATFGELFF.